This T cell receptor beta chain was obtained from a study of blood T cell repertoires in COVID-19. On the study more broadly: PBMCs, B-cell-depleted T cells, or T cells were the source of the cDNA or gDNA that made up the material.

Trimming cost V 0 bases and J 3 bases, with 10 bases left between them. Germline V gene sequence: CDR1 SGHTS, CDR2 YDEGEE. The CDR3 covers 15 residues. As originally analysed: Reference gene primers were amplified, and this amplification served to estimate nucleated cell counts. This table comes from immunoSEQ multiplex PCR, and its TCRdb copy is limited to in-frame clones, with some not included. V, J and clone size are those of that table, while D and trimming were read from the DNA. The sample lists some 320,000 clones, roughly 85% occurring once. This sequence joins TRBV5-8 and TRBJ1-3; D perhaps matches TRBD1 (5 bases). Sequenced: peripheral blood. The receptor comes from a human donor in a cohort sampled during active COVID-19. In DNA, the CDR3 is TGTGCCAGCAGCTTGGCCGACAGCTATGGAAACACCATATATTTT. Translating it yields CASSLADSYGNTIYF.